Listed below are T cell receptor beta chains from one sample, sequenced in a study of blood T cell repertoires in COVID-19. This table comes from immunoSEQ multiplex PCR, and its TCRdb copy is limited to in-frame clones, with some not included. In the table there are about 80,000 clones, over 70% of which are singletons. The material sequenced was peripheral blood. All receptors derive from a man older than 75 with acute or convalescent COVID-19. Each CDR3 is given with its conserved first and last residue. D genes are given only for firm matches. The size of a clone is reported for some rows only, either as once, few or many, or as a class for expanded clones.

j_gene: TRBJ2-1
abundance: .
d_gene: .
v_gene: TRBV29-1
CDR3aa: CSVVSRVGQSSYNEQFF
CDR3nt: TGCAGCGTTGTATCGCGCGTTGGACAGAGCTCCTACAATGAGCAGTTCTTC

j_gene: TRBJ1-2
abundance: .
d_gene: .
v_gene: TRBV9
CDR3aa: CASSVEAGALYGYTF
CDR3nt: TGTGCCAGCAGCGTAGAGGCAGGGGCCCTCTATGGCTACACCTTC

j_gene: TRBJ1-2
abundance: .
d_gene: .
v_gene: TRBV6-5
CDR3aa: CASRWKDSPVGGYTF
CDR3nt: TGTGCCAGCAGATGGAAAGACAGCCCTGTAGGTGGCTACACCTTC

j_gene: TRBJ1-4
abundance: .
d_gene: .
v_gene: TRBV19
CDR3aa: CASTTGRSEKLFF
CDR3nt: TGTGCCAGTACCACGGGGAGAAGTGAAAAACTGTTTTTT

j_gene: TRBJ1-4
abundance: .
d_gene: .
v_gene: TRBV12-5
CDR3aa: CASGLVRGQLLGKLFF
CDR3nt: TGTGCTAGTGGTTTGGTACGCGGTCAGCTGCTTGGAAAACTGTTTTTT

j_gene: TRBJ1-2
abundance: few
d_gene: TRBD1
v_gene: TRBV6-6
CDR3aa: CAGAYRGQGGGYTF
CDR3nt: TGTGCCGGCGCCTACAGGGGGCAGGGGGGTGGCTACACCTTC

j_gene: TRBJ1-1
abundance: .
d_gene: .
v_gene: TRBV7-6
CDR3aa: CASSLKPTGGLIEAFF
CDR3nt: TGTGCCAGCAGCTTAAAACCGACAGGTGGGCTGATTGAAGCTTTCTTT

j_gene: TRBJ2-2
abundance: .
d_gene: .
v_gene: TRBV19
CDR3aa: CASSMRGTGELFF
CDR3nt: TGTGCCAGTAGTATGAGGGGGACCGGGGAGCTGTTTTTT

j_gene: TRBJ2-5
abundance: .
d_gene: .
v_gene: TRBV3-1/TRBV3-2
CDR3aa: CASSQEYGLQETQYF
CDR3nt: TGTGCCAGCAGCCAAGAATATGGGCTTCAAGAGACCCAGTACTTC

j_gene: TRBJ1-1
abundance: .
d_gene: .
v_gene: TRBV7-2
CDR3aa: CASSFGGQATEAFF
CDR3nt: TGTGCCAGCAGCTTCGGGGGTCAGGCCACTGAAGCTTTCTTT

j_gene: TRBJ1-5
abundance: .
d_gene: .
v_gene: TRBV30
CDR3aa: CAWSPGVNQPQHF
CDR3nt: TGTGCCTGGAGTCCAGGGGTGAATCAGCCCCAGCATTTT

j_gene: TRBJ2-1
abundance: .
d_gene: .
v_gene: TRBV5-5
CDR3aa: CASSLVGPGGSNEQFF
CDR3nt: TGTGCCAGCAGCTTGGTCGGTCCAGGCGGGTCAAATGAGCAGTTCTTC

j_gene: TRBJ1-4
abundance: .
d_gene: TRBD1
v_gene: TRBV19
CDR3aa: CASTGQGYNEKLFF
CDR3nt: TGTGCCAGTACCGGACAGGGCTATAATGAAAAACTGTTTTTT

j_gene: TRBJ2-1
abundance: .
d_gene: TRBD2
v_gene: TRBV27
CDR3aa: CASSLEGLAGDEQFF
CDR3nt: TGTGCCAGCAGTTTGGAGGGACTAGCGGGGGATGAGCAGTTCTTC

j_gene: TRBJ2-7
abundance: few
d_gene: .
v_gene: TRBV18
CDR3aa: CASSPAGVPYEQYF
CDR3nt: TGTGCCAGCTCACCAGCCGGGGTACCCTACGAGCAGTACTTC

j_gene: TRBJ2-7
abundance: .
d_gene: TRBD1
v_gene: TRBV7-9
CDR3aa: CASSSTRQGGNEQYF
CDR3nt: TGTGCCAGCAGCTCCACGCGACAGGGGGGAAACGAGCAGTACTTC

j_gene: TRBJ1-4
abundance: few
d_gene: .
v_gene: TRBV7-9
CDR3aa: CASSLPGANNEKLFF
CDR3nt: TGTGCCAGCAGCCTACCGGGAGCGAATAATGAAAAACTGTTTTTT

j_gene: TRBJ2-7
abundance: .
d_gene: TRBD2
v_gene: TRBV7-9
CDR3aa: CASSLTSGAYEQYF
CDR3nt: TGTGCCAGCAGCCTTACTAGCGGGGCCTACGAGCAGTACTTC

j_gene: TRBJ2-5
abundance: .
d_gene: .
v_gene: TRBV7-3
CDR3aa: CASSFFGQQETQYF
CDR3nt: TGTGCCAGCAGCTTCTTCGGACAGCAAGAGACCCAGTACTTC

j_gene: TRBJ1-2
abundance: .
d_gene: TRBD1
v_gene: TRBV2
CDR3aa: CASSDGQANYGYTF
CDR3nt: TGTGCCAGCAGCGACGGACAGGCTAACTATGGCTACACCTTC